This T cell receptor beta chain was recorded in a study of blood T cells in healthy people across ages. General study points: The study lacked donor CMV status, which possibly confounded expanded clonotype changes.

In terms of origin and age, donors were healthy Caucasian individuals from Russia aged about 6 to 100. Each donor's blood draw was approximately 10 milliliters of peripheral blood. This CDR3 has 15 amino acids. V gave up 5 bases and J gave up 3 bases; unmatched junction bases: 8. From germline, CDR1 is SEHNR and CDR2 FQNEAQ (reference sequence). Combining a sample-barcoded 5' primer with a J-beta primer mix, a second PCR ran for roughly 7 to 12 cycles. Every sample produced at least 3 million CDR3-containing paired-end reads. TCRdb recomputed calls from the 5' RACE reads with MiXCR, one row per CDR3 protein. This sample has 1.4 million to 1.5 million distinct CDR3 sequences, with 35% to 45% found just once. With regard to this clonotype: The antigen is undetermined.

The receptor's source is a woman between 18 and 29 years old in good health. V usage is TRBV7-9 and J usage is TRBJ1-2; the match to TRBD1 covers 8 bases. Sequenced material: blood. DNA for the CDR3: TGTGCCAGCAGCGGGCCAGGGGGCGCCCACTATGGCTACACCTTC. This sequence encodes CASSGPGGAHYGYTF.